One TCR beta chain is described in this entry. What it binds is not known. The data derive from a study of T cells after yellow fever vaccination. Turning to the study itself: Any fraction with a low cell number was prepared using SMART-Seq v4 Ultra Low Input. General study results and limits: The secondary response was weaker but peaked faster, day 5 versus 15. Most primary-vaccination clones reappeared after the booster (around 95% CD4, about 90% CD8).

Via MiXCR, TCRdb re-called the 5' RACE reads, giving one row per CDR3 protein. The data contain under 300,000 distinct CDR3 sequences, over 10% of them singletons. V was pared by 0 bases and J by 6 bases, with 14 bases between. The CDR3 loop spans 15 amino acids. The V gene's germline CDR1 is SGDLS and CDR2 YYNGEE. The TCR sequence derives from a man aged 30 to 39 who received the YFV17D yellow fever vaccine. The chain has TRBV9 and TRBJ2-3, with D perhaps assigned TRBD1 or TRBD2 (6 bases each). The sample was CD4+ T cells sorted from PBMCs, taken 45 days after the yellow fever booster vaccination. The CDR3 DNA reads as TGTGCCAGCAGCGTAGGGGGGGCTCTTGCTGATACGCAGTATTTT. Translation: CASSVGGALADTQYF.